Each of the 23 T cell receptor beta chains below was sequenced from the same sample in a study of Ad26.COV2.S vaccination and SARS-CoV-2 variants. As to treatment: some 20 received Ad26.COV2.S at low or high dose, single or two shots; roughly five received placebo; per-sample allocation not given. The samples date from day 63 after the first vaccine or placebo injection. The data were produced by immunoSEQ multiplex PCR, yet TCRdb's version contains in-frame clones alone and is incomplete. The table shows 430,000 or so clones, with roughly 87% occurring only once. The source material was peripheral blood, sampled in a trial of Ad26.COV2.S vaccine versus placebo. Every receptor here comes from a person aged 18 to 65 who received the Ad26.COV2.S COVID-19 vaccine or a placebo.

The J gene is TRBJ1-6, the V gene TRBV7-8; 8 nucleotides line up with TRBD1. The CDR3 runs 15 residues. The V and J ends lost 2 bases and 7 bases, in that order; junction bases with no gene match: 4. Looked up from germline, CDR1 is SGHVS and CDR2 is FQNEAQ. The CDR3 reads CASSLFTGGNSPLHF. The CDR3 DNA reads TGTGCCAGCAGCTTATTTACAGGGGGAAATTCACCCCTCCACTTT.

The rearrangement uses TRBV6-5 and TRBJ2-5, with 8 bases matching TRBD1. V shed 1 base and J 5 bases; nucleotides not matched to a gene: 6. Germline-derived CDR1 and CDR2 are MNHEY and SVGAGI. CDR3 length: 15 amino acids. The CDR3 nucleotides are TGTGCCAGCAGTTACTGGGCAGGGGGCCTGGAGACCCAGTACTTC. This sequence encodes CASSYWAGGLETQYF.

The sample holds a few counts of this clone. The V gene is TRBV19, the J gene TRBJ1-5; 9 bases fit TRBD1. The CDR3 totals 16 residues. V was clipped by 5 bases and J by 5 bases; unmatched bases: 10. The germline V gene encodes CDR1 LNHDA and CDR2 SQIVND (reference sequence). CDR3 residues: CASSLVGQGNHQPQHF. Here the CDR3 DNA reads TGTGCCAGTAGTTTGGTGGGACAGGGTAATCATCAGCCCCAGCATTTT.

This clone was detected once. V usage is TRBV7-9 and J usage is TRBJ2-2, with D hard to call. Germline lookup yields CDR1 SEHNR and CDR2 FQNEAQ (reference sequence). The CDR3 sequence is 12 residues long. V dropped 2 bases and J dropped 7 bases, with 5 bases sitting between them. The CDR3 is CASSLLRGELFF. The CDR3 DNA reads as TGTGCCAGCAGCTTACTCCGCGGGGAGCTGTTTTTT.

The chain couples TRBV7-2 to TRBJ2-7; D is perhaps TRBD1 (5 bases). CDR3 length: 12 amino acids. Germline V gene lookup returns CDR1 SGHTA and CDR2 FQGNSA. V lost 3 bases, J lost 7 bases, and 10 bases lay in between. CDR3 protein: CASSLGLGEQYV. The CDR3 bases are TGTGCCAGCAGCTTGGGGCTAGGGGAGCAGTACGTC.

The chain joins TRBV11-3 to TRBJ1-1, with a weak D call TRBD1 (5 bases). The CDR3 has 12 residues. With 4 bases removed from V and 11 bases from J, the gap between germline ends came to 14 bases. The germline V gene has CDR1 SGHNT and CDR2 YENEEA. The CDR3 DNA sequence: TGTGCCAGCAGCTCCGACGGGGACGGGGCTTTCTTT. Amino acids: CASSSDGDGAFF.

The gene calls are TRBV5-1 and TRBJ1-1; 9 nucleotides agree with TRBD1. The CDR3 is 16 amino acids. The germline CDR1 and CDR2 sequences are SGHRS and YFSETQ. The V segment lost 4 bases and the J segment 0 bases; nucleotides outside the gene matches: 7. This chain's CDR3 is CASSRGQGPLNTEAFF. CDR3 nucleotides: TGCGCCAGCAGCCGAGGACAGGGGCCGCTGAACACTGAAGCTTTCTTT.

The CDR3 loop reads CASKFREAFF. The CDR3 DNA sequence: TGTGCCAGCAAATTCCGTGAAGCTTTCTTT. The chain combines TRBV13 with TRBJ1-1; unclear D gene. The CDR3 consists of 10 residues. V lost 7 bases and J lost 7, with 7 bases in between. Germline V CDR1 and CDR2: PRHDT, FYEKMQ (reference sequence).

The V gene is TRBV3-1 (or the pseudogene TRBV3-2), the J gene TRBJ2-3, with a weak D call TRBD2 (6 bases). This CDR3 contains 13 residues. The V and J ends lost 1 base and 11 bases respectively, with 13 bases between them. Germline V lookup: CDR1 LGHDT, CDR2 YNNKEL (reference sequence). In DNA form, the CDR3 reads TGTGCCAGCAGCCAAGGCCCCCGGGGGATGCAGTATTTT. Its translation is CASSQGPRGMQYF.

The DNA of the CDR3 is TGCGGAAGGGTCCGGGGTGCAGCTTTCTTT. This encodes CGRVRGAAFF. V usage is TRBV23-1 and J usage is TRBJ1-1; D not certain. TRBV23-1 is reported as an ORF; its role is uncertain. CDR3 length equals 10 residues.

V gene TRBV5-8 combines with J gene TRBJ2-7; D gene uncertain. Germline V gives CDR1 SGHTS, CDR2 YDEGEE. With 7 bases removed from V and 1 base from J, the gap between germline ends came to 18 bases. This CDR3 region has 15 residues. The CDR3 DNA sequence: TGTGCCAGCGTGGGGATGGTCCCCCCATCCTACGAGCAGTACTTC. Translated, it gives CASVGMVPPSYEQYF.

The count of this clone is one. This chain joins TRBV27 and TRBJ2-1; tentatively, D is TRBD1 or TRBD2 (5 bases each). Germline lookup yields CDR1 MNHEY and CDR2 SMNVEV (reference sequence). V lost 6 bases, J lost 0 bases, and 18 bases lay in between. This CDR3 region has 17 residues. The CDR3 sequence is CASRVLGEQSSYNEQFF. The CDR3 region has the DNA TGTGCCAGCAGAGTCCTGGGGGAACAAAGCTCCTACAATGAGCAGTTCTTC.

The V call is TRBV5-1, the J call TRBJ1-4; the D gene is possibly TRBD1 (5 bases). Germline CDR1 SGHRS, CDR2 YFSETQ. The CDR3 has 14 amino acids. Trimming left V 1 base short and J 8 bases short, with 12 bases between. The CDR3 loop reads CASSLSLGTEKLFF. In nucleotides, the CDR3 is TGCGCCAGCAGCTTGTCGTTAGGGACGGAAAAACTGTTTTTT.

The sample holds one count of this clone. This rearrangement joins TRBV2 to TRBJ2-7; 7 bases fit TRBD1. CDR1 SNHLY and CDR2 FYNNEI come from the germline V gene. The CDR3 sequence is 15 residues long. With 6 bases clipped from V and 0 bases from J, the junction kept 8 bases outside the gene matches. CDR3 DNA sequence: TGTGCCAGCAGGAAGGTCGGGACAGTCTCCTACGAGCAGTACTTC. Its translation is CASRKVGTVSYEQYF.

The chain joins TRBV11-2 to TRBJ1-2, with a weak D call TRBD1 (6 bases). Germline V gene lookup returns CDR1 SGHAT and CDR2 FQNNGV. V was pared by 4 bases and J by 3 bases, with 15 bases between. The CDR3 covers 15 residues. The CDR3 is CASSSRSGAYYGYTF. CDR3 DNA: TGTGCCAGCAGCTCCCGGTCAGGGGCATACTATGGCTACACCTTC.

The chain recombines TRBV12-3 or TRBV12-4 with TRBJ1-2, with D hard to call. V was clipped by 4 bases and J by 8 bases, with 14 bases between them. This CDR3 has 13 residues. The CDR3, as DNA: TGTGCCAGCAGTTCCTCAGGTGGACGAGGCTACACCTTC. Its protein product is CASSSSGGRGYTF.

This chain joins TRBV11-2 and TRBJ2-2, with 8 nucleotides matching TRBD1. Germline V CDR1 and CDR2: SGHAT, FQNNGV. CDR3 size: 14 residues. V shed 6 bases, J shed 6 bases, and the junction held 6 bases outside the gene matches. The CDR3 DNA follows: TGTGCCAGCAGAAAAGACAGGGGCTCCGGGGAGCTGTTTTTT. Its translation is CASRKDRGSGELFF.

The V call is TRBV11-1, the J call TRBJ1-6; 11 nucleotides align to TRBD1. This CDR3 spans 16 amino acids. V was pared by 3 bases and J by 10 bases, with 8 bases of the junction left unmatched. CDR1 and CDR2 (germline): SGHAT, FQDESV (reference sequence). This chain's CDR3 is CASSFSRGTGGSPLHF. In DNA, the CDR3 is TGTGCCAGCAGCTTCTCACGGGGGACAGGGGGATCACCCCTCCACTTT. Combining the CDR3 with reference TRBV11-1 and TRBJ1-6 gives the whole variable domain EAEVAQSPRYKITEKSQAVAFWCDPISGHATLYWYRQILGQGPELLVQFQDESVVDDSQLPKDRFSAERLKGVDSTLKIQPAELGDSAMYLCASSFSRGTGGSPLHFGNGTRLTVT.

The J gene is TRBJ2-1, the V gene TRBV6-5; 10 bases align to TRBD2. V lost 11 bases, J lost 6 bases, and 7 bases stayed unmatched. Germline lookup yields CDR1 MNHEY and CDR2 SVGAGI. The CDR3 spans 13 residues. The DNA of the CDR3 is TGTGCCGTTAGGGGACTAGCGCGCAATGAGCAGTTCTTC. As protein: CAVRGLARNEQFF.

This clone was observed a handful of times. The chain links TRBV20-1 to TRBJ1-1, with D hard to call. The V end lost 0 bases, the J end lost 6 bases, and 5 bases lay between the germline ends. The CDR3 spans 11 residues. In germline, CDR1 is DFQATT, CDR2 SNEGSKA (reference sequence). CDR3 DNA sequence: TGCAGTGCTAGAGATTTTCCTGAAGCTTTCTTT. Translated: CSARDFPEAFF.

The chain is built from TRBV3-1 (or the pseudogene TRBV3-2) and TRBJ2-3; 7 bases are a match to TRBD2. The CDR3 runs to 19 residues. From germline, CDR1 is LGHDT and CDR2 YNNKEL (reference sequence). Losses at the gene ends were 0 bases for V and 1 base for J; bases not matched to a gene: 13. The CDR3: CASSQEIGFPAGGTDTQYF. In nucleotides, the CDR3 is TGTGCCAGCAGCCAAGAGATCGGTTTTCCCGCGGGAGGCACAGATACGCAGTATTTT.

With respect to this clone: Because it lacks the conserved phenylalanine or tryptophan at the end, this CDR3 is likely a read error. V and J are TRBV5-6 and TRBJ2-7; no reliable D call. There are 13 residues in the CDR3. Germline V gives CDR1 SGHDT, CDR2 YYEEEE. V lost 4 bases and J 2 bases, leaving 10 bases between the germline ends. Here the CDR3 DNA reads TGTGCCAGCAGCCCGGGCCCAACCTACGAGCAGTACATC. The encoded protein is CASSPGPTYEQYI.

The chain uses TRBV25-1 and TRBJ2-3; D possibly uses TRBD1 or TRBD2 (5 bases each). V dropped 8 bases and J dropped 0 bases, with 9 bases sitting between them. The germline V gene encodes CDR1 MGHDK and CDR2 SYGVNS. The CDR3 is 13 residues long. The chain's CDR3 is CASGTRSTDTQYF. The CDR3, as DNA: TGTGCCAGCGGGACCCGGAGCACAGATACGCAGTATTTT.